The rows below give T cell receptor beta chains drawn from one sample of a study of molecular identifiers for immune sequencing clone quantification. TCRdb itself ran the PCR reads through MiXCR, one entry per CDR3 protein. The sample records more than 85,000 distinct CDR3 sequences, about 35% being singletons. Material: naive CD8+ T cells from blood, with Jurkat cell RNA spiked in. The receptors shown here come from a human donor in good health. Some libraries in this study had Jurkat cell RNA spiked in. CDR3s include the opening cysteine and the closing phenylalanine or tryptophan. The D gene is left open where the match is weak. Clone size is shown for a subset of rows, as once, few, many or a class of expanded clone.

J: TRBJ1-1
size: .
D: .
V: TRBV2
CDR3: CASSEASIPMNTEASF
DNA: TGTGCCAGCAGTGAAGCCAGCATACCCATGAACACTGAAGCTTCCTTT

J: TRBJ2-7
size: few
D: TRBD1
V: TRBV12-3/TRBV12-4
CDR3: CASSSGQRNSYEQYF
DNA: TGTGCCAGCAGCTCGGGACAGAGAAACTCCTACGAGCAGTACTTC

J: TRBJ1-4
size: few
D: TRBD1
V: TRBV4-1
CDR3: CASSARQGEEKLFF
DNA: TGCGCCAGCAGCGCCCGACAGGGTGAAGAAAAACTGTTTTTT

J: TRBJ2-1
size: few
D: .
V: TRBV3-1
CDR3: CASSPYNDNEQFF
DNA: TGTGCCAGCAGCCCCTACAACGACAATGAGCAGTTCTTC

J: TRBJ2-1
size: few
D: .
V: TRBV5-4
CDR3: CASSSRPLHEQFF
DNA: TGTGCCAGCAGCTCGCGGCCGTTGCATGAGCAGTTCTTC

J: TRBJ2-1
size: few
D: TRBD1
V: TRBV7-9
CDR3: CASSLEVVTGANEQFF
DNA: TGTGCCAGCAGCTTAGAGGTTGTAACAGGGGCCAATGAGCAGTTCTTC

J: TRBJ1-5
size: .
D: .
V: TRBV20-1
CDR3: CSASVGQPQHF
DNA: TGCAGTGCTAGTGTAGGGCAGCCCCAGCATTTT

J: TRBJ1-5
size: many
D: TRBD1
V: TRBV28
CDR3: CASSLRRQGPSNQPQHF
DNA: TGTGCCAGCAGTTTACGCCGACAGGGACCCAGTAATCAGCCCCAGCATTTT

J: TRBJ2-1
size: few
D: .
V: TRBV19
CDR3: CARYRLVLGEQFF
DNA: TGTGCCAGATACAGACTAGTTCTGGGGGAGCAGTTCTTC

J: TRBJ2-1
size: .
D: .
V: TRBV20-1
CDR3: CSAKSKEQFF
DNA: TGCAGTGCCAAATCCAAAGAGCAGTTCTTC

J: TRBJ2-3
size: .
D: .
V: TRBV25-1
CDR3: CASSERGGGSTDTQYF
DNA: TGTGCCAGCAGTGAACGGGGAGGGGGAAGCACAGATACGCAGTATTTT

J: TRBJ2-6
size: many
D: .
V: TRBV7-8
CDR3: CASSLDKSSGANVLTF
DNA: TGTGCCAGCAGCTTAGACAAGAGCTCTGGGGCCAACGTCCTGACTTTC

J: TRBJ2-1
size: .
D: TRBD2
V: TRBV20-1
CDR3: CSATSGLAHEQFF
DNA: TGCAGTGCCACATCAGGACTAGCCCATGAGCAGTTCTTC

J: TRBJ2-1
size: .
D: TRBD2
V: TRBV24-1
CDR3: CATSGLTELAASYNEQFF
DNA: TGTGCCACCAGTGGCTTAACCGAACTAGCGGCTTCCTACAATGAGCAGTTCTTC

J: TRBJ2-7
size: many
D: .
V: TRBV20-1
CDR3: CSGGGLYEQYF
DNA: TGCAGTGGAGGGGGTCTCTACGAGCAGTACTTC

J: TRBJ1-6
size: .
D: .
V: TRBV27
CDR3: CASSLSGGFYNSPLPF
DNA: TGTGCCAGCAGTTTATCGGGTGGGTTCTATAATTCACCCCTCCCCTTT

J: TRBJ2-2
size: .
D: TRBD1
V: TRBV6-2/TRBV6-3
CDR3: CASSPSQDRVAGELFF
DNA: TGTGCCAGCAGTCCCAGCCAGGACAGGGTCGCCGGGGAGCTGTTTTTT

J: TRBJ2-1
size: .
D: TRBD2
V: TRBV12-5
CDR3: CASGFASGRAIEQFF
DNA: TGTGCTAGTGGTTTCGCGAGCGGGAGGGCAATTGAGCAGTTCTTC

J: TRBJ2-2
size: .
D: TRBD1
V: TRBV9
CDR3: CASSVAGTGTNTGELFF
DNA: TGTGCCAGCAGCGTAGCGGGGACAGGGACGAACACCGGGGAGCTGTTTTTT

J: TRBJ1-1
size: .
D: TRBD1
V: TRBV12-3/TRBV12-4
CDR3: CASSLTTGGNTEAFF
DNA: TGTGCCAGCAGTTTAACAACAGGGGGCAATACTGAAGCTTTCTTT

J: TRBJ2-1
size: .
D: .
V: TRBV27
CDR3: CASSPGRFNEQSF
DNA: TGTGCCAGCAGTCCCGGCAGGTTTAATGAGCAGTCCTTC

J: TRBJ1-5
size: .
D: .
V: TRBV7-8
CDR3: CASSLNPYSNQPQQF
DNA: TGTGCCAGCAGCTTAAACCCGTATAGCAATCAGCCCCAGCAATTT

J: TRBJ2-7
size: few
D: .
V: TRBV11-2
CDR3: CASSPHFDEQYF
DNA: TGTGCCAGCAGCCCCCATTTTGACGAGCAGTACTTC

J: TRBJ2-7
size: .
D: TRBD2
V: TRBV28
CDR3: CASSYGRVYEQYF
DNA: TGTGCCAGCAGTTACGGGAGGGTCTACGAGCAGTACTTC

J: TRBJ1-2
size: few
D: .
V: TRBV13
CDR3: CASSRGEGGYTF
DNA: TGTGCCAGCAGCCGAGGTGAGGGCGGCTACACCTTC

J: TRBJ2-3
size: many
D: .
V: TRBV29-1
CDR3: CSVDDNTQYF
DNA: TGCAGCGTTGATGACAATACGCAGTATTTT

J: TRBJ2-3
size: few
D: .
V: TRBV4-1
CDR3: CASSQGVGIDTQYF
DNA: TGCGCCAGCAGCCAAGGGGTTGGTATAGATACGCAGTATTTT

J: TRBJ1-6
size: few
D: .
V: TRBV20-1
CDR3: CSASPMKNSPLHF
DNA: TGCAGTGCTAGTCCCATGAAAAATTCACCCCTCCACTTT

J: TRBJ1-2
size: .
D: .
V: TRBV7-8
CDR3: CASSSDRSFRTSF
DNA: TGTGCCAGCAGCTCAGACAGGTCATTCAGGACTTCCTTC

J: TRBJ2-1
size: few
D: .
V: TRBV7-3
CDR3: CASSFVSSGYNEQFF
DNA: TGTGCCAGCAGCTTCGTTTCAAGCGGCTACAATGAGCAGTTCTTC

J: TRBJ2-2
size: .
D: .
V: TRBV28
CDR3: CASSLVQTGELFF
DNA: TGTGCCAGCAGTTTAGTCCAGACCGGGGAGCTGTTTTTT

J: TRBJ2-7
size: few
D: .
V: TRBV6-5
CDR3: CASSGQDPRGTYEQYF
DNA: TGTGCCAGCAGCGGACAGGACCCCCGTGGGACTTACGAGCAGTACTTC

J: TRBJ2-3
size: few
D: .
V: TRBV12-3/TRBV12-4
CDR3: CASRPDRSTDTQYF
DNA: TGTGCCAGCAGGCCCGACAGGAGCACAGATACGCAGTATTTT

J: TRBJ1-6
size: many
D: .
V: TRBV2
CDR3: CAGRQESYNSPLHF
DNA: TGTGCCGGCCGACAGGAGTCCTATAATTCACCCCTCCACTTT

J: TRBJ2-7
size: few
D: TRBD1
V: TRBV12-3/TRBV12-4
CDR3: CASSFPWTGDYEQYF
DNA: TGTGCCAGCAGTTTTCCTTGGACAGGAGACTACGAGCAGTACTTC

J: TRBJ2-7
size: .
D: TRBD1
V: TRBV12-3/TRBV12-4
CDR3: CASSSDRVGEQYF
DNA: TGTGCCAGCAGTTCCGACAGGGTGGGCGAGCAGTACTTC

J: TRBJ2-5
size: .
D: .
V: TRBV7-2
CDR3: CASSLGVGSETQYF
DNA: TGTGCCAGCAGCTTAGGAGTGGGTTCAGAGACCCAGTACTTC

J: TRBJ2-7
size: .
D: .
V: TRBV2
CDR3: CASSDFGSSYEQYF
DNA: TGTGCCAGCAGTGATTTTGGATCCTCCTACGAGCAGTACTTC

J: TRBJ2-1
size: .
D: TRBD2
V: TRBV6-1
CDR3: CASRIAGGDEQFF
DNA: TGTGCCAGCCGTATAGCGGGAGGGGATGAGCAGTTCTTC

J: TRBJ2-3
size: .
D: .
V: TRBV3-2
CDR3: CASSQDPMWVDTQYF
DNA: TGTGCCAGCAGCCAAGACCCCATGTGGGTAGATACGCAGTATTTT

J: TRBJ2-7
size: .
D: .
V: TRBV7-2
CDR3: CASFPGGAAEQHF
DNA: TGTGCCAGCTTTCCCGGGGGCGCCGCCGAGCAGCACTTC